The entry that follows covers one T cell receptor (beta chain) sequence. This sample is part of a study of blood T cell repertoires in COVID-19. Study-level information: Samples of COVID-19 (acute and convalescent) were obtained from the United States, Italy and Spain. The analysed material was cDNA or gDNA that came from T cells, B-cell-depleted T cells, or PBMCs.

The authors' processing: Amplification from reference gene primers served as the basis for estimated nucleated cell counts. Libraries were prepared by immunoSEQ multiplex PCR; TCRdb keeps only in-frame clonotypes and omits some of them. Clone size and the V and J calls come from that table; the DNA yielded D and trimming. In the table there are 30,000 to 40,000 clones, around 79% of which are singletons. J gave up 1 base and V 4 bases, and 6 bases lay outside the gene matches. The CDR3 is made up of 15 amino acids. The germline gives CDR1 SGHTA, CDR2 FQGTGA. The V and J genes are TRBV7-3 and TRBJ2-5, with 7 bases that match TRBD1. The origin of this receptor is a man aged 65 to 85 with acute or convalescent COVID-19. Material: peripheral blood. The CDR3 region is CASSSRTGPQETQYF. As DNA, the CDR3 is TGTGCCAGCAGCTCACGGACAGGTCCCCAAGAGACCCAGTACTTC. The full variable domain, in which reference TRBV7-3 and TRBJ2-5 provide the parts outside the CDR3, is GAGVSQTPSNKVTEKGKYVELRCDPISGHTALYWYRQSLGQGPEFLIYFQGTGAADDSGLPNDRFFAVRPEGSVSTLKIQRTERGDSAVYLCASSSRTGPQETQYFGPGTRLLVL.